This T cell receptor (beta chain) was identified during a study of blood T cell repertoires in COVID-19. Background on the study: Acute and convalescent COVID-19 samples came from the United States, Italy and Spain. From T cells, B-cell-depleted T cells, or PBMCs came the material, which was cDNA or gDNA.

This clone has more than one count but fewer than ten. V was clipped by 0 bases and J by 9 bases, with 12 bases between them. In germline, CDR1 is LGHDT, CDR2 YNNKEL (reference sequence). This CDR3 has 14 residues. The study drew participants aged about 18 to 89 years from some 25 US areas. Study processing details: Reference gene primer amplification yielded estimated nucleated cell counts. Here immunoSEQ multiplex PCR was the method, and the copy in TCRdb shows in-frame clones only, minus some. That table supplies the V and J calls and clone size; D and trimming were determined from the DNA. In the table there are approximately 180,000 clones, more than 75% of which are singletons.

The chain uses TRBV3-1 (or the pseudogene TRBV3-2) and TRBJ1-5, with D unclear. This receptor was identified in a woman in her forties or fifties with acute COVID-19. Material: PBMCs or T cells enriched from blood (not recorded which). CDR3 residues: CASSQDGQEGPQHF. The CDR3 region has the DNA TGTGCCAGCAGCCAAGATGGGCAGGAGGGGCCCCAGCATTTT.